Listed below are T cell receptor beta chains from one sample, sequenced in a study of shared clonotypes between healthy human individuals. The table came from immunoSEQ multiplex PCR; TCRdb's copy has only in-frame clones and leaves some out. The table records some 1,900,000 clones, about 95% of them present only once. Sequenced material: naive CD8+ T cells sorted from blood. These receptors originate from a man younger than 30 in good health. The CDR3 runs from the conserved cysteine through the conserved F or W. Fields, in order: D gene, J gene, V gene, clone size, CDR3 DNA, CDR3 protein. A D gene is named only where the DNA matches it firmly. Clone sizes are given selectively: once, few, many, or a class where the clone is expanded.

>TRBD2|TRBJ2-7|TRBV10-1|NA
TGCGCCAGCCCAAACCCTAGAAGGGCTAGCGGGGACTACGAGCAGTACTTC
CASPNPRRASGDYEQYF
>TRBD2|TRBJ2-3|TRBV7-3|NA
TGTGCCAGCAGCTCATTAGCGGGGGGAGGAGATACGCAGTATTTT
CASSSLAGGGDTQYF
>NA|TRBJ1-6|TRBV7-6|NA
TGTGCCAGCAGCCCAGTAGGGCCCGATGCACCCCTCCACTTT
CASSPVGPDAPLHF
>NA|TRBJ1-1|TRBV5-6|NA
TGTGCCAGCAGTAACGGGGGCCTCGGTGAAGCTTTCTTT
CASSNGGLGEAFF
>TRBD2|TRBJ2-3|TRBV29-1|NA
TGCAGCGTGATAGCGGGGGGCGCGGACGTCCCTTACACAGATACGCAGTATTTT
CSVIAGGADVPYTDTQYF
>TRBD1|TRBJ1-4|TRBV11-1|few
TGTGCCAGCAGCTTAAGGACAGGCTCGAATGAAAAACTGTTTTTT
CASSLRTGSNEKLFF
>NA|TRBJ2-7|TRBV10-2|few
TGCGCCAGCAGTGAGCCGGACACCTACGAGCAGTACTTC
CASSEPDTYEQYF
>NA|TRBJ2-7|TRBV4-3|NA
TGCGCCAGCAGCCAAGAGGTCAACCCAACCTACGAGCAGTACTTC
CASSQEVNPTYEQYF
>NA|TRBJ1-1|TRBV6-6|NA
TGTGCCAGCAGTTACCTCGAGGGGGGGAACACTGAAGCTTTCTTT
CASSYLEGGNTEAFF
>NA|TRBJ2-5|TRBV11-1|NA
TGTGCCAGCAGCTTAGAAGGGGAGACCCAGTACTTC
CASSLEGETQYF
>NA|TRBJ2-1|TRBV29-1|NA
TGCAGCGTTGAAGCCGGGGCCGTTTACAATGAGCAGTTCTTC
CSVEAGAVYNEQFF
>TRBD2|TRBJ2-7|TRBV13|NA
TGTGCCAGCACACACTCCCAGCGGGGTCTACCCTACGAGCAGTACTTC
CASTHSQRGLPYEQYF
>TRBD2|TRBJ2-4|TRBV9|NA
TGTGCCAGCAGCCCGGGGACTAGCGGGGGGTTTGACATTCAGTACTTC
CASSPGTSGGFDIQYF
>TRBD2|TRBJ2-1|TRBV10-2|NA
TGCGCCAGCGAAACTAGCGGTCCCTACAATGAGCAGTTCTTC
CASETSGPYNEQFF
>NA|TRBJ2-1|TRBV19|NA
TGTGCCAGTAGTATAGGGGGTGAGCAGTTCTTC
CASSIGGEQFF
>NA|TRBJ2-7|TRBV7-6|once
TGTGCCAGCAGCTTAGGGACAGCTCCCGGCTACGAGCAGTACTTC
CASSLGTAPGYEQYF
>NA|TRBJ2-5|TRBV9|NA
TGTGCCAGCAGCCCTTTCTCCTGGGAGACCCAGTACTTC
CASSPFSWETQYF
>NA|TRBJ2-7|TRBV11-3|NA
TGTGCCAGCAGCTTAGGGGTGGGGCTCGAGCAGTACTTC
CASSLGVGLEQYF
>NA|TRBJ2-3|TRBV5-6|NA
TGTGCCAGCAGCTGGGAAGGAGCCACAGATACGCAGTATTTT
CASSWEGATDTQYF
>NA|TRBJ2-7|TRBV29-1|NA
TGCAGCGTTGTGGGTGTCTCCTACGAGCAGTACTTC
CSVVGVSYEQYF
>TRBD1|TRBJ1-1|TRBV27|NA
TGTGCCAGCAGTCCCCAGGGGGGGACCCTCCCGGCTTTCTTT
CASSPQGGTLPAFF
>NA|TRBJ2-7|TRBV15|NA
TGTGCCACCAGCAGAGAACCAGACGACGAGCAGTACTTC
CATSREPDDEQYF
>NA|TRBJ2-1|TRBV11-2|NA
TGTGCCAGCAGCTTAGATACAGGGTCAAATGAGCAGTTCTTC
CASSLDTGSNEQFF
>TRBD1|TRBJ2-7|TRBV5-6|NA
TGTGCCAGCAGTTTGGGACAGGGAATCTACGAGCAGTACTTC
CASSLGQGIYEQYF
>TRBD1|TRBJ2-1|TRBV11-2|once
TGTGCCAGCAGCTTAGGGCAGGGGGCCGATGAGCAGTTCTTC
CASSLGQGADEQFF
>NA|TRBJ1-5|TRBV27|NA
TGTGCCAGCAGTCCCAACGGGCCCGATCAGCCCCAGCATTTT
CASSPNGPDQPQHF
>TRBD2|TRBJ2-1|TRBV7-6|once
TGTGCCAGCAGCCCCGGGATAGCGGGAGTGGGTGAGCAGTTCTTC
CASSPGIAGVGEQFF
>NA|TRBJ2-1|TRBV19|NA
TGTGCCAGTAGTATTGGTCTGGGAGTATACAATGAGCAGTTCTTC
CASSIGLGVYNEQFF
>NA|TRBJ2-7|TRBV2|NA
TGTGCCAGCAGTGGGTCGTACGAGCAGTACTTC
CASSGSYEQYF
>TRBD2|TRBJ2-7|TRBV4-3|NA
TGCGCCAGCAGCGAGGGACTAGCGGGAAAAAGCCTCTACGAGCAGTACTTC
CASSEGLAGKSLYEQYF
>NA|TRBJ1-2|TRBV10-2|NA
TGCGCCAGCAGTGAGTCTGGGGGGCTGGGCTATGGCTACACCTTC
CASSESGGLGYGYTF
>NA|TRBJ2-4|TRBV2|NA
TGTGCCAGCAGTGAAACGGGTGAAGGAGCCAAAAACATTCAGTACTTC
CASSETGEGAKNIQYF
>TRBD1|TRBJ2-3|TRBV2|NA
TGTGCCAGCAGTGAAGTCGGACAGGGAGTATTAGGGCAGTATTTT
CASSEVGQGVLGQYF
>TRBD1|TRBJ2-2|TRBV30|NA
TGTGCCTGGGAGGACAGGGTAGCCGGGGAGCTGTTTTTT
CAWEDRVAGELFF
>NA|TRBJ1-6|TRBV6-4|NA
TGTGCCAGCAGGGTCCTGGGGAACTCCTATAATTCACCCCTCCACTTT
CASRVLGNSYNSPLHF
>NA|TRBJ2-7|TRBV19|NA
TGTGCCAGTAGGATAGCGGCTGGAGGCTACGAGCAGTACTTC
CASRIAAGGYEQYF
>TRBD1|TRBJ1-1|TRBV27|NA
TGTGCCAGCAGCATACAGGGGTTCAACACTGAAGCTTTCTTT
CASSIQGFNTEAFF
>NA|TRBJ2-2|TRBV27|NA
TGTGCCAGCAGTCCCCTTAACACCGGGGAGCTGTTTTTT
CASSPLNTGELFF
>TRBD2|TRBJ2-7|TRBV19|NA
TGTGCCAGTAGGGCGGCGGGGGGAAATTACGAGCAGTACTTC
CASRAAGGNYEQYF
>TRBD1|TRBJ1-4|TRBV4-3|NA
TGCGCCAGCAGCCAAGCGGCAGGGGGGAATGAAAAACTGTTTTTT
CASSQAAGGNEKLFF
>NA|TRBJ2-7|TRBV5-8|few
TGTGCCAGCAGCCACTCCTACGAGCAGTACTTC
CASSHSYEQYF
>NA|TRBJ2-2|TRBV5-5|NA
TGTGCCAGCAGCTTGGGTGGAGGAACGAACACCGGGGAGCTGTTTTTT
CASSLGGGTNTGELFF
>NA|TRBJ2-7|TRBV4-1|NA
TGCGCCAGCAGCCAAGAACCTGGGAGCACCTACGAGCAGTACTTC
CASSQEPGSTYEQYF
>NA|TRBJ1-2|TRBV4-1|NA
TGCGCCAGCAGCCAATATGTTTCTGACGGAGGTTATGGCTACACCTTC
CASSQYVSDGGYGYTF
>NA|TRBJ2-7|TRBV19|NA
TGTGCCAGTAGTATCCGGGGTACCCACGAGCAGTACTTC
CASSIRGTHEQYF
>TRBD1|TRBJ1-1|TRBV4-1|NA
TGCGCCAGCAGCAATTACGGACAGGGGAACACTGAAGCTTTCTTT
CASSNYGQGNTEAFF
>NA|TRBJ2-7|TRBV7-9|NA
TGTGCCAGCAGCCCGCTATTAGGACAGCTAACCTCCTACGAGCAGTACTTC
CASSPLLGQLTSYEQYF
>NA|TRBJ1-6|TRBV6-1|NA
TGTGCCAGCAGTGATGTAAGGGTAACCTATAATTCACCCCTCCACTTT
CASSDVRVTYNSPLHF
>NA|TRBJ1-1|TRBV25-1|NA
TGTGCCACCCGGACCACTGAAGCTTTCTTT
CATRTTEAFF